This passage covers 19 T cell receptor beta chains from one sample sequenced in a study of blood T cell repertoires in COVID-19. Method: immunoSEQ multiplex PCR; TCRdb's copy keeps in-frame clones and lacks some. The table has around 200,000 clones, roughly 86% seen once; the top ten hold about 9.3%. The sequencing input was PBMCs or T cells enriched from blood (not recorded which). The receptors were sampled from a man younger than 35 with acute COVID-19.

In this sample, this clone turned up many times. The V gene is TRBV15, the J gene TRBJ2-7; D gene uncertain. The length of the CDR3 is 15 residues. The V gene's germline CDR1 is LNHNV and CDR2 YYDKDF (reference sequence). The germline V and J ends were trimmed by 0 bases and 0 bases, with 9 bases remaining between them. The CDR3: CATSREAQSSYEQYF. The CDR3 DNA sequence: TGTGCCACCAGCAGAGAGGCACAGAGCTCCTACGAGCAGTACTTC. Using reference TRBV15 and TRBJ2-7 for the parts outside the CDR3, the full variable domain is DAMVIQNPRYQVTQFGKPVTLSCSQTLNHNVMYWYQQKSSQAPKLLFHYYDKDFNNEADTPDNFQSRRPNTSFCFLDIRSPGLGDTAMYLCATSREAQSSYEQYFGPGTRLTVT.

This chain links TRBV10-1 with TRBJ2-7; 7 bases are a match to TRBD2. The trim removed 0 bases at V and 1 base at J, leaving 3 bases unmatched. The CDR3 runs to 15 residues. Germline CDR1 reads WNHNN; CDR2 reads SYGVQD (reference sequence). The CDR3 spells CASSESASGSYEQYF. In nucleotides, the CDR3 is TGCGCCAGCAGTGAGTCGGCTAGCGGATCCTACGAGCAGTACTTC.

The genes are TRBV19 and TRBJ2-6, with 8 bases lining up with TRBD2. The CDR3 is 16 amino acids. Germline CDR1 reads LNHDA; CDR2 reads SQIVND (reference sequence). V shed 5 bases, J shed 4 bases, and the junction held 7 bases outside the gene matches. The CDR3 is CASSAWTSYGANVLTF. The DNA of the CDR3 is TGTGCCAGTAGTGCCTGGACTAGCTACGGGGCCAACGTCCTGACTTTC.

On this clone itself: This may be a read error, as it is one base from a much larger clone. The chain carries TRBV2 and TRBJ2-5, with a possible D match to TRBD1 (5 bases). This CDR3 has 11 amino acids. V lost 6 bases and J lost 5, with 7 bases in between. Germline CDR1 SNHLY, CDR2 FYNNEI. CDR3 residues: CASSPGETQYF. CDR3 DNA sequence: TGTGCCAGCAGCCCAGGGGAGACCCAGTACTTC.

This CDR3 reads CASSLDYLGEQFF. The CDR3 DNA reads TGTGCCAGCAGCTTAGACTACCTCGGTGAGCAGTTCTTC. This chain connects TRBV5-5 to TRBJ2-1, with D possibly TRBD2 on 5 matching bases. Germline CDR1 reads SGHKS; CDR2 reads YYEKEE (reference sequence). The CDR3 totals 13 residues. The ends were cut back, 2 bases at V and 9 bases at J, with 12 bases in the middle.

The chain couples TRBV7-9 to TRBJ1-2; a weak D match, TRBD1 (5 bases). Trimming left V 1 base short and J 4 bases short, with 16 bases between. The CDR3 has 16 residues. Germline lookup yields CDR1 SEHNR and CDR2 FQNEAQ (reference sequence). The CDR3 spells CASSLGGGGAVYGYTF. CDR3 nucleotide sequence: TGTGCCAGCAGCTTAGGAGGTGGAGGGGCGGTCTATGGCTACACCTTC.

This chain uses TRBV7-9 with TRBJ2-7; TRBD2 agrees at 10 bases. Germline V gene data show CDR1 as SEHNR and CDR2 as FQNEAQ (reference sequence). The junction had 14 bases not matched to a gene; V was cut back by 5 bases and J by 4 bases. The CDR3 sequence is 17 residues long. CDR3 in amino acids: CASSVGGVLAGQYEQYF. DNA of the CDR3: TGTGCCAGCAGCGTGGGCGGAGTACTAGCGGGACAATACGAGCAGTACTTC.

The V call is TRBV30, the J call TRBJ2-3, with D possibly TRBD2 on 6 matching bases. Germline CDR1 is GTSNPN and CDR2 is SVGIG (reference sequence). The V and J ends lost 2 bases and 2 bases respectively, with 14 bases between them. CDR3 length: 15 amino acids. CDR3 residues: CAWSSGTGFTDTQYF. In DNA, the CDR3 is TGTGCCTGGAGTTCCGGGACTGGCTTCACAGATACGCAGTATTTT.

This chain links TRBV4-1 with TRBJ1-2; D is ambiguous. Trimming took 3 bases from V and 4 from J, leaving 15 bases between them. The CDR3 has 15 residues. Germline V CDR1 and CDR2: MGHRA, YSYEKL. The chain's CDR3 is CASSQGGFFSYGYTF. DNA for the CDR3: TGCGCCAGCAGCCAGGGAGGGTTCTTCTCCTATGGCTACACCTTC.

Only one count was recorded for this clone. The V and J genes are TRBV5-5 and TRBJ2-7; D possibly corresponds to TRBD1 (6 bases). V lost 5 bases to trimming and J lost 4 bases, with 19 bases between them. This CDR3 has 15 residues. Germline V lookup: CDR1 SGHKS, CDR2 YYEKEE (reference sequence). For the CDR3, the DNA is TGTGCCAGCAGTTTACTACGGGACACCCAATACGAGCAGTACTTC. Translation: CASSLLRDTQYEQYF.

The gene calls are TRBV7-2 and TRBJ2-3; TRBD2 agrees at 11 bases. The CDR3 runs 18 residues. Germline V gives CDR1 SGHTA, CDR2 FQGNSA. Losses at the gene ends were 3 bases for V and 2 bases for J; bases not matched to a gene: 10. Here the CDR3 DNA reads TGTGCCAGCAGCTTGGGACTAGCGGCCTACCGTTCCACAGATACGCAGTATTTT. Translation: CASSLGLAAYRSTDTQYF.

The V call is TRBV5-1, the J call TRBJ1-1, with D maybe TRBD1 (6 bases). This CDR3 comprises 17 residues. Trimming left V 6 bases short and J 0 bases short, with 21 bases between. From germline, CDR1 is SGHRS and CDR2 YFSETQ. In nucleotides, the CDR3 is TGCGCCAGCACCAATGGGCCGGGACAACTGATGAACACTGAAGCTTTCTTT. It translates to CASTNGPGQLMNTEAFF.

The chain uses TRBV28 and TRBJ2-1, with a weak D call TRBD1 (6 bases). CDR1 MDHEN and CDR2 SYDVKM come from the germline V gene. The CDR3 length is 17 residues. V dropped 6 bases and J dropped 3 bases, with 21 bases sitting between them. The CDR3 protein is CASSPPLETGNYNEQFF. The CDR3 DNA sequence: TGTGCCAGCAGCCCTCCTCTTGAAACAGGGAACTACAATGAGCAGTTCTTC.

The chain has TRBV24-1 and TRBJ1-5, with TRBD1 matching over 7 bases. The germline V gene has CDR1 KGHDR and CDR2 SFDVKD. The CDR3 totals 15 residues. V shed 4 bases, J shed 1 base, and the junction held 3 bases outside the gene matches. This CDR3 reads CATSDPGQSNQPQHF. CDR3 DNA: TGTGCCACCAGTGACCCGGGACAGAGCAATCAGCCCCAGCATTTT.

This chain joins TRBV7-9 and TRBJ2-6; 7 bases map to TRBD1. The germline CDR1 and CDR2 sequences are SEHNR and FQNEAQ (reference sequence). The CDR3 sequence is 18 residues long. The junction had 11 bases not matched to a gene; V was cut back by 4 bases and J by 2 bases. The DNA for the CDR3 is TGTGCCAGCAGCTCCCGGAAGACAGGGTTGACTGGGGCCAACGTCCTGACTTTC. This encodes CASSSRKTGLTGANVLTF.

This chain links TRBV6-2 or TRBV6-3 with TRBJ1-1; no definite D call. Germline CDR1 and CDR2: MNHEY and SVGEGT. Trimming cost V 0 bases and J 1 base, with 9 bases left between them. The CDR3 spans 15 residues. CDR3 DNA: TGTGCCAGCAGTTACTCGAGGAGTACGAACACTGAAGCTTTCTTT. It codes for CASSYSRSTNTEAFF.

V usage is TRBV19 and J usage is TRBJ2-4; 10 bases agree with TRBD1. Germline values: CDR1 LNHDA, CDR2 SQIVND (reference sequence). The CDR3 runs to 17 residues. Germline trimming cut 6 bases from V and 0 bases from J; bases unmatched to any gene: 8. The CDR3 nucleotides read TGTGCCAGTAGCATTTGGGACAGGGGAGAAGCCAAAAACATTCAGTACTTC. Encoded protein: CASSIWDRGEAKNIQYF.

J is TRBJ2-3 and V is TRBV7-2; D unresolved. Germline CDR1 SGHTA, CDR2 FQGNSA. This CDR3 has 14 residues. The V gene lost 1 base and the J gene lost 3 bases, with 8 bases spanning the gap. CDR3 coding DNA: TGTGCCAGCAGCTTAGGGCATACGACAGATACGCAGTATTTT. It specifies CASSLGHTTDTQYF.

The rearrangement uses TRBV2 and TRBJ2-1; possible D gene TRBD1, 6 bases. Germline loops: CDR1 SNHLY, CDR2 FYNNEI. Between the trimmed V and J ends, which lost 6 bases and 9 bases, there was a span of 15 bases. The CDR3 has 13 residues. The CDR3 loop reads CASSLQQGGEQFF. The CDR3 DNA sequence: TGTGCCAGCAGCCTACAACAGGGCGGTGAGCAGTTCTTC.